What follows are 6 T cell receptor beta chains derived from one specimen sequenced in a study of cytomegalovirus exposure and HLA in healthy donors. Primers for the PCR totalled 60 Vbeta and 13 Jbeta. Profiling relied on immunoSEQ multiplex PCR, and the TCRdb table lists in-frame clones only, not all of them. The sample consists of 190,000 or so clones, 70% to 80% of them appearing once. Sample: PBMCs. Source of these receptors: a girl aged 10 to 17 in good health and CMV-seropositive.

The V call is TRBV10-1, the J call TRBJ2-4, with TRBD2 matching over 15 bases. The CDR3 consists of 20 residues. Germline CDR1 and CDR2: WNHNN and SYGVQD (reference sequence). V shed 4 bases, J shed 1 base, and the junction held 11 bases outside the gene matches. The CDR3 sequence: CASSGTRGTSGGRAKNIQYF. Here the CDR3 DNA reads TGCGCCAGCAGTGGAACACGTGGGACTAGCGGGGGGAGGGCCAAAAACATTCAGTACTTC.

This clone was seen a few times. CDR3 nucleotide sequence: TGCGCCAGCAGCACACGACAGGGAAGCCCTCAGCCCCAGCATTTT. Translation: CASSTRQGSPQPQHF. This chain joins TRBV10-1 and TRBJ1-5, with 7 bases aligning to TRBD1. Unmatched junction bases numbered 11, after V lost 6 bases and J lost 6 bases. CDR1 and CDR2 from the germline V gene are WNHNN and SYGVQD (reference sequence). The CDR3 has 15 residues.

The chain uses TRBV6-5 and TRBJ2-3; a possible D gene is TRBD2 (6 bases). The length of the CDR3 is 15 residues. Deletions cut 10 bases from V and 0 bases from J, with 17 bases between. The germline CDR1 and CDR2 sequences are MNHEY and SVGAGI. CDR3 loop: CATRGRGVSTDTQYF. CDR3 in DNA: TGTGCCACCCGAGGTCGCGGGGTTAGCACAGATACGCAGTATTTT.

V gene TRBV14 combines with J gene TRBJ2-5; D remains unclear. Germline V gene sequence: CDR1 SGHDN, CDR2 FVKESK. This CDR3 has 14 residues. With 6 bases removed from V and 5 bases from J, the gap between germline ends came to 16 bases. The CDR3 coding sequence is TGTGCCAGCAGGGGCCGAACTTCCGTGGAGACCCAGTACTTC. Translated, it gives CASRGRTSVETQYF.

The chain is built from TRBV7-2 and TRBJ1-5, with 8 bases fitting TRBD1. V gave up 5 bases and J gave up 0 bases; unmatched junction bases: 9. The CDR3 is made up of 17 amino acids. In germline, CDR1 is SGHTA, CDR2 FQGNSA. The CDR3 nucleotides are TGTGCCAGCAGCCCAGGACAGGGACGATATAGCAATCAGCCCCAGCATTTT. This sequence encodes CASSPGQGRYSNQPQHF. The whole variable domain, filled in from reference TRBV7-2 and TRBJ1-5, reads GAGVSQSPSNKVTEKGKDVELRCDPISGHTALYWYRQSLGQGLEFLIYFQGNSAPDKSGLPSDRFSAERTGGSVSTLTIQRTQQEDSAVYLCASSPGQGRYSNQPQHFGDGTRLSIL.

On this clone itself: A read error may produce the germline difference seen at one junction end. This rearrangement joins TRBV13 to TRBJ1-4; D not certain. Germline CDR1 is PRHDT and CDR2 is FYEKMQ (reference sequence). The CDR3 consists of 13 residues. The DNA of the CDR3 is TGTGCCGGCAGACCCATCTCTAGTGAAAAACTGTTTTTT. As protein: CAGRPISSEKLFF. The variable domain in full, completed from reference TRBV13 and TRBJ1-4, reads AAGVIQSPRHLIKEKRETATLKCYPIPRHDTVYWYQQGPGQDPQFLISFYEKMQSDKGSIPDRFSAQQFSDYHSELNMSSLELGDSALYFCAGRPISSEKLFFGSGTQLSVL.